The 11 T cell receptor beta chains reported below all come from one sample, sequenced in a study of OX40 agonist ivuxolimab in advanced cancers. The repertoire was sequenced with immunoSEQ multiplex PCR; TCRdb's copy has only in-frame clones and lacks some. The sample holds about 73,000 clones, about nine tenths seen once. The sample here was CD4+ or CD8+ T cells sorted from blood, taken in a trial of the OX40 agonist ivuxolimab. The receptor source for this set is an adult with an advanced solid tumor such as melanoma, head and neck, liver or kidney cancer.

CDR3 amino acids: CASSQQVTGGSEQFF. CDR3 coding DNA: TGTGCCAGCAGTCAACAGGTTACAGGGGGCAGTGAGCAGTTCTTC. This sequence joins TRBV11-2 and TRBJ2-1; 9 positions match TRBD1. The CDR3 has 15 residues. After removal of 6 bases from V and 9 bases from J, the junction contained 12 bases not matched to a gene. CDR1 is SGHAT, CDR2 FQNNGV, per germline.

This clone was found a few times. This CDR3 reads CASSKEASYGYTF. In nucleotides, the CDR3 is TGTGCCAGTAGTAAAGAAGCGTCCTATGGCTACACCTTC. The V and J genes are TRBV19 and TRBJ1-2; D unresolved. V gave up 4 bases and J gave up 4 bases, with 10 bases separating them. The CDR3 is 13 amino acids. Germline values: CDR1 LNHDA, CDR2 SQIVND (reference sequence).

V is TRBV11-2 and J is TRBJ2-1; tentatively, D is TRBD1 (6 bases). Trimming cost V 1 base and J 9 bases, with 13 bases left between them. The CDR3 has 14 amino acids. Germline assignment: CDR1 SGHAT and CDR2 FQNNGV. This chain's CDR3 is CASSLAVQGTEQFF. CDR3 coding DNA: TGTGCCAGCAGCTTAGCGGTTCAGGGGACTGAGCAGTTCTTC.

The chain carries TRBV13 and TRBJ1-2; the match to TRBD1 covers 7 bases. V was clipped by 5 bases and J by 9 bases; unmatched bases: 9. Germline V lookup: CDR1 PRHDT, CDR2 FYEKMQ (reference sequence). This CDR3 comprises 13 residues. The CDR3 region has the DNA TGTGCCAGCAGCCGAGGGGGCAGGGCTAGCTACACCTTC. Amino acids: CASSRGGRASYTF.

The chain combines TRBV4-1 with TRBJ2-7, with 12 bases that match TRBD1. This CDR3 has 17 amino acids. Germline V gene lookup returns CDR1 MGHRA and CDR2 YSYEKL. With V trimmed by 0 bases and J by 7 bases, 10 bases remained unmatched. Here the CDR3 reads CASSQDPGQGASGEQYF. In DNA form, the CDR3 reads TGCGCCAGCAGCCAAGATCCGGGACAGGGGGCATCGGGGGAGCAGTACTTC.

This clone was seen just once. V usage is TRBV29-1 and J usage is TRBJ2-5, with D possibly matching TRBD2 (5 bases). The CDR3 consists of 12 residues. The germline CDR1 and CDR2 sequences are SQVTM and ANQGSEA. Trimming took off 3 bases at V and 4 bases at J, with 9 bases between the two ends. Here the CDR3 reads CSVEAGLETQYF. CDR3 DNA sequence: TGCAGCGTTGAGGCGGGTTTAGAGACCCAGTACTTC.

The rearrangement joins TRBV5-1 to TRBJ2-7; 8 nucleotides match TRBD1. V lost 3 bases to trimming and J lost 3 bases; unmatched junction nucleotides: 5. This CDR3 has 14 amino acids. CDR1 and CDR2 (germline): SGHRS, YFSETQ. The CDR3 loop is CASSYGQGNYEQYF. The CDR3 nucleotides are TGCGCCAGCAGCTACGGACAGGGAAACTACGAGCAGTACTTC. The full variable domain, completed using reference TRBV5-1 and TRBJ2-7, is KAGVTQTPRYLIKTRGQQVTLSCSPISGHRSVSWYQQTPGQGLQFLFEYFSETQRNKGNFPGRFSGRQFSNSRSEMNVSTLELGDSALYLCASSYGQGNYEQYFGPGTRLTVT.

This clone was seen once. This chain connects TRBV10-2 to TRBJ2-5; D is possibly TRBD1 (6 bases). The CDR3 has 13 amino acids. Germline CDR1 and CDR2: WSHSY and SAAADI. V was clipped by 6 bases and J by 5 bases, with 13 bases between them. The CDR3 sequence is CASSHRAGETQYF. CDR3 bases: TGCGCCAGCAGCCACAGGGCTGGGGAGACCCAGTACTTC.

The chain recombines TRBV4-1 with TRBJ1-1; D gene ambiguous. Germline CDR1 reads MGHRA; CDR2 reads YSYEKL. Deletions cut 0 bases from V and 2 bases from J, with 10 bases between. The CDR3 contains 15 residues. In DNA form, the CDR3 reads TGCGCCAGCAGCCAAGAGTGGTCGGTTAACACTGAAGCTTTCTTT. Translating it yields CASSQEWSVNTEAFF.

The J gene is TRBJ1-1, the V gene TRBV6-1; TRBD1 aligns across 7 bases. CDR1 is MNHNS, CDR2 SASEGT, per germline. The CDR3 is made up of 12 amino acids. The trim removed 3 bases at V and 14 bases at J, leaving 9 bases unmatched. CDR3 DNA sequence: TGTGCCAGCAGTGATCAGGGGGAAACCTACTTCTTT. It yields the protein CASSDQGETYFF.

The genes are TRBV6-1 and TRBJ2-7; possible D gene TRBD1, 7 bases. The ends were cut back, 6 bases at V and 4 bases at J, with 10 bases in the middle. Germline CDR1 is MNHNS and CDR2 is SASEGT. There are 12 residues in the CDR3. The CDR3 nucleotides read TGTGCCAGCAGCAGGGGGGAATACGAGCAGTACTTC. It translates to CASSRGEYEQYF.